These T cell receptor beta chains were read from a single sample in a study of blood T cell repertoires in COVID-19. Method: immunoSEQ multiplex PCR; TCRdb's copy keeps in-frame clones and lacks some. There are 200,000 to 250,000 clones in the sample; about 90% occur only once, and roughly 2.4% lies in the top ten. Sequencing used peripheral blood. The origin of the receptors is a woman between 50 and 59 years old with acute or convalescent COVID-19. Each CDR3 is given without its conserved first and last residue. Size is stated for part of the rows, as once, few or many counts, or as a class when the clone is expanded.

CDR3	size	V	length
ASSPSGEAYGYT	NA	TRBV4-3	12
SVTRDRDTGELF	few	TRBV29-1	12
ASSALQGGQPQH	NA	TRBV18	12
ASSLKGAYEQY	NA	TRBV5-4	11
AISEPQRGNRDTQY	few	TRBV10-3	14
ASSSDISNQPQH	NA	TRBV7-8	12
ASAGDQMNTEAF	NA	TRBV7-9	12
ASSRQQGNTEAF	NA	TRBV4-1	12
ASSLGQGQPPLH	NA	TRBV7-8	12
ASSPRGDTEAF	NA	TRBV7-3	11